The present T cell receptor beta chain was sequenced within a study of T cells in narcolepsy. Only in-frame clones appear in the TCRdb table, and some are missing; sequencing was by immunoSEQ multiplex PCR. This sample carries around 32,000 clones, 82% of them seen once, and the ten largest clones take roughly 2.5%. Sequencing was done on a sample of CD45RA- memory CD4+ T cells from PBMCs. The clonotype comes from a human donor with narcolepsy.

CDR3 in DNA: TGTGCCATCAGTGAGCAGGGAAGGGACACCATATATTTT. Translation: CAISEQGRDTIYF. J is TRBJ1-3 and V is TRBV10-3; a weak D match, TRBD1 (5 bases). There are 13 residues in the CDR3. Germline CDR1 reads ENHRY; CDR2 reads SYGVKD. V dropped 2 bases and J dropped 8 bases, with 10 bases sitting between them.